The 27 T cell receptor beta chains listed next were all sequenced from one sample in a study of blood T cell repertoires in COVID-19 (TCRdb year 2020). The library was built by means of the immunoSEQ multiplex PCR assay. The clones in this table, taken by TCRdb from immuneACCESS, are in-frame only. Not every clone is retained; where verified, under half of the shortfall comes from an unresolved V gene, and the cause of the rest is unknown. This sample holds roughly 220,000 clones; 84% were observed only once. The ten biggest clones cover roughly 6.2% of the sample. The sequencing input was PBMCs or T cells enriched from blood (not recorded which). The receptors come from a middle-aged woman who had recovered from COVID-19.

This clone was seen at least ten times. This chain uses TRBV5-1 with TRBJ2-3; 7 bases map to TRBD1. Germline CDR1 reads SGHRS; CDR2 reads YFSETQ. V trimming: 3 bases; J trimming: 2 bases; junction bases outside the gene matches: 3. The CDR3 extends over 14 amino acids. CDR3 coding DNA: TGCGCCAGCAGCTCGGGACAGACCACAGATACGCAGTATTTT. This codes for CASSSGQTTDTQYF.

In its sample, this clone was seen a few times. This chain joins TRBV6-2 or TRBV6-3 and TRBJ2-7; 8 nucleotides align to TRBD2. The ends lost 4 bases at V and 3 bases at J; junction bases unmatched: 11. Germline loops: CDR1 MNHEY, CDR2 SVGEGT. The CDR3 has 16 residues. DNA for the CDR3: TGTGCCAGCAGTTCCCCGGACAAGGCGGGGGGCTACGAGCAGTACTTC. Amino acid sequence: CASSSPDKAGGYEQYF.

This chain joins TRBV18 and TRBJ2-1; 8 nucleotides agree with TRBD2. Unmatched junction bases numbered 6, after V lost 6 bases and J lost 2 bases. Germline V gives CDR1 KGHSH, CDR2 LQKENI. The CDR3 totals 15 residues. The CDR3 here is CASSDTSGAYNEQFF. Here the CDR3 DNA reads TGTGCCAGCTCGGACACTAGCGGAGCCTACAATGAGCAGTTCTTC. The variable domain in full, with the rest retrieved from reference TRBV18 and TRBJ2-1, is NAGVMQNPRHLVRRRGQEARLRCSPMKGHSHVYWYRQLPEEGLKFMVYLQKENIIDESGMPKERFSAEFPKEGPSILRIQQVVRGDSAAYFCASSDTSGAYNEQFFGPGTRLTVL.

V gene TRBV11-3 combines with J gene TRBJ2-1; TRBD2 matches at 8 bases. Germline CDR1 SGHNT, CDR2 YENEEA. Trimming at V came to 2 bases and at J to 10 bases, leaving 10 bases not matched to a gene. This CDR3 spans 15 amino acids. In DNA, the CDR3 is TGTGCCAGCAGCTTAATGTCCGGGAGGGCCCGGGAGCAGTTCTTC. Residues: CASSLMSGRAREQFF.

This clone was found once. The genes are TRBV7-2 and TRBJ2-1; the D gene is possibly TRBD1 (5 bases). The CDR3 extends over 15 amino acids. Looked up from germline, CDR1 is SGHTA and CDR2 is FQGNSA. V was clipped by 4 bases and J by 0 bases, with 10 bases between them. The CDR3 sequence is CASSWQGSSYNEQFF. CDR3 bases: TGTGCCAGCAGCTGGCAGGGCAGCTCCTACAATGAGCAGTTCTTC.

The gene calls are TRBV28 and TRBJ1-5; D is unresolved. The CDR3 runs to 13 residues. The germline CDR1 and CDR2 sequences are MDHEN and SYDVKM. V was shortened by 5 bases and J by 7 bases, with 12 bases between the two germline ends. The CDR3 coding sequence is TGTGCCAGCAGTCCTATGATAAGACAGCCCCAGCATTTT. It codes for CASSPMIRQPQHF.

The V gene is TRBV3-1 (or the pseudogene TRBV3-2), the J gene TRBJ1-5; D is unclear. The germline V gene encodes CDR1 LGHDT and CDR2 YNNKEL (reference sequence). The CDR3 is 14 residues long. The V and J ends lost 2 bases and 1 base respectively, with 6 bases between them. The CDR3 DNA follows: TGTGCCAGCAGCCAAAGCGGGAGCAATCAGCCCCAGCATTTT. Its protein is CASSQSGSNQPQHF.

This clone was recorded only once. At the DNA level, this CDR3 is encoded by other sequences in the same sample as well. The chain uses TRBV24-1 and TRBJ1-2; 10 nucleotides line up with TRBD1. CDR3 length equals 15 residues. Germline loops: CDR1 KGHDR, CDR2 SFDVKD. Losses at the gene ends were 4 bases for V and 4 bases for J; bases not matched to a gene: 5. Here the CDR3 DNA reads TGTGCCACCAGTGACCCCGGACAGGGGGGCTATGGCTACACCTTC. Protein product: CATSDPGQGGYGYTF.

This chain connects TRBV10-2 to TRBJ2-1; 9 positions agree with TRBD1. The CDR3 has 17 amino acids. The ends lost 3 bases at V and 5 bases at J; junction bases unmatched: 11. Per germline, CDR1 WSHSY and CDR2 SAAADI. The DNA for the CDR3 is TGCGCCAGCAGTGATTTACAGGGGGCGAAAATTCACAATGAGCAGTTCTTC. It yields the protein CASSDLQGAKIHNEQFF.

This chain uses TRBV9 with TRBJ2-1, with D unresolved. CDR1 and CDR2 (germline): SGDLS, YYNGEE. There are 12 residues in the CDR3. Trimming removed 0 bases at V and 7 bases at J, with 5 bases between. The CDR3 sequence: CASSVERNEQFF. For the CDR3, the DNA is TGTGCCAGCAGCGTAGAGAGGAATGAGCAGTTCTTC.

The chain links TRBV5-5 to TRBJ1-1, with TRBD1 as a possible D gene (6 bases). CDR3 size: 13 residues. V lost 6 bases and J 6 bases, leaving 15 bases between the germline ends. Germline-derived CDR1 and CDR2 are SGHKS and YYEKEE (reference sequence). The CDR3 region is CASMARGGPEAFF. CDR3 coding DNA: TGTGCCAGCATGGCGAGGGGGGGCCCTGAAGCTTTCTTT.

The V call is TRBV10-2, the J call TRBJ2-2, with 7 bases lining up with TRBD1. Per the germline V gene, CDR1 is WSHSY and CDR2 is SAAADI. The CDR3 covers 16 residues. J gave up 8 bases and V 6 bases, and 15 bases lay outside the gene matches. CDR3 in amino acids: CASSVVGTEIVGELFF. In DNA form, the CDR3 reads TGCGCCAGCAGCGTTGTCGGGACAGAAATAGTAGGGGAGCTGTTTTTT.

This chain joins TRBV9 and TRBJ2-3; a weak D match, TRBD1 (5 bases). From germline, CDR1 is SGDLS and CDR2 YYNGEE. The V and J ends lost 8 bases and 7 bases respectively, with 14 bases between them. This CDR3 region has 12 residues. CDR3 residues: CASYRSTNTQYF. The CDR3 DNA is TGTGCCAGTTACAGGTCCACTAATACGCAGTATTTT. The full variable domain, with the rest looked up from reference TRBV9 and TRBJ2-3, is DSGVTQTPKHLITATGQRVTLRCSPRSGDLSVYWYQQSLDQGLQFLIQYYNGEERAKGNILERFSAQQFPDLHSELNLSSLELGDSALYFCASYRSTNTQYFGPGTRLTVL.

The V gene is TRBV7-2, the J gene TRBJ2-3; 16 positions agree with TRBD2. Germline loops: CDR1 SGHTA, CDR2 FQGNSA. The CDR3 contains 16 residues. V was clipped by 5 bases and J by 6 bases; unmatched bases: 5. The DNA for the CDR3 is TGTGCCAGCAGCAACAGGGGACTAGCGGGAGGGGATACGCAGTATTTT. This sequence encodes CASSNRGLAGGDTQYF.

This clone was recorded only once. The chain is built from TRBV29-1 and TRBJ1-3; no reliable D call. Germline CDR1 and CDR2: SQVTM and ANQGSEA. Trimming cost V 2 bases and J 7 bases, with 15 bases left between them. This CDR3 spans 14 amino acids. In DNA, the CDR3 is TGCAGCGTTGAAAGTCCCCACGGAGGGAACACCATATATTTT. It specifies CSVESPHGGNTIYF.

The chain employs TRBV6-5 and TRBJ1-5; D possibly corresponds to TRBD1 (5 bases). The germline V gene encodes CDR1 MNHEY and CDR2 SVGAGI. The length of the CDR3 is 15 residues. Trimming stripped 7 bases from V and 7 bases from J, with 20 bases between. CDR3 sequence reads: CASNMVRGGQQPQHF. The CDR3 DNA reads TGTGCCAGCAACATGGTTAGGGGAGGTCAACAGCCCCAGCATTTT.

The V gene is TRBV18, the J gene TRBJ1-5, with D uncertain. With 2 bases removed from V and 4 bases from J, the gap between germline ends came to 12 bases. Looked up from germline, CDR1 is KGHSH and CDR2 is LQKENI. This CDR3 has 15 residues. CDR3 sequence: CASSPDEAGNQPQHF. The CDR3, as DNA: TGTGCCAGCTCACCAGACGAGGCCGGTAATCAGCCCCAGCATTTT.

The CDR3 protein is CASNAGQPNTEAFF. Written as DNA, the CDR3 is TGCGCCAGCAACGCCGGACAGCCGAACACTGAAGCTTTCTTT. This chain links TRBV10-1 with TRBJ1-1; D possibly corresponds to TRBD1 (6 bases). The germline CDR1 and CDR2 sequences are WNHNN and SYGVQD (reference sequence). V lost 7 bases and J lost 1, with 13 bases in between. The CDR3 sequence is 14 residues long.

V and J are TRBV9 and TRBJ2-1, with TRBD2 matching 8 bases. There are 18 residues in the CDR3. CDR1 and CDR2 (germline): SGDLS, YYNGEE. V trimming: 4 bases; J trimming: 4 bases; junction bases outside the gene matches: 16. The chain's CDR3 is CASSLRPPGERGYNEQFF. In DNA form, the CDR3 reads TGTGCCAGCAGCCTTCGACCCCCCGGCGAGCGGGGGTACAATGAGCAGTTCTTC.

This rearrangement joins TRBV11-3 to TRBJ2-1, with 7 bases identical to TRBD2. V trimming: 5 bases; J trimming: 0 bases; junction bases outside the gene matches: 7. The CDR3 has 16 residues. Germline V gene sequence: CDR1 SGHNT, CDR2 YENEEA. This CDR3 reads CASSHGLGHSYNEQFF. DNA of the CDR3: TGTGCCAGCAGCCACGGACTAGGACACTCCTACAATGAGCAGTTCTTC.

The chain is built from TRBV10-1 and TRBJ2-7; D is undetermined. The CDR3 runs to 15 residues. CDR1 is WNHNN, CDR2 SYGVQD, per germline (reference sequence). Trimming removed 5 bases from V and 2 bases from J, with 16 bases in between. CDR3 amino acids: CASSKDGYSTYEQYF. The DNA for the CDR3 is TGCGCCAGCAGTAAAGACGGGTACTCAACCTACGAGCAGTACTTC.

J is TRBJ2-7 and V is TRBV2, with a tentative D call TRBD1 (6 bases). V lost 8 bases and J lost 2, with 13 bases in between. The CDR3 spans 13 residues. Germline CDR1 and CDR2: SNHLY and FYNNEI. CDR3 protein: CASGLTGTYEQYF. The CDR3 DNA reads TGTGCCAGCGGTCTAACAGGGACCTACGAGCAGTACTTC.

The CDR3 reads CASSPPSSPTGSYEQYF. CDR3 nucleotides: TGTGCCAGCTCACCACCGAGTAGCCCGACAGGGTCCTACGAGCAGTACTTC. This chain joins TRBV18 and TRBJ2-7; TRBD1 aligns across 7 bases. Germline V gives CDR1 KGHSH, CDR2 LQKENI. The J segment lost 1 base and the V segment lost 0 bases, leaving 9 bases of the junction unmatched. The CDR3 sequence is 17 residues long.

The genes are TRBV7-2 and TRBJ1-5; a weak D match, TRBD1 (5 bases). The CDR3 is 17 residues long. The V end lost 1 base, the J end lost 6 bases, and 19 bases lay between the germline ends. Germline V gene data show CDR1 as SGHTA and CDR2 as FQGNSA. CDR3 nucleotide sequence: TGTGCCAGCAGCTTAGGTCGCAGGGCATCAGTGCTTCAGCCCCAGCATTTT. It specifies CASSLGRRASVLQPQHF.

The chain joins TRBV29-1 to TRBJ2-7; D not certain. From germline, CDR1 is SQVTM and CDR2 ANQGSEA. Trimming took 7 bases from V and 9 from J, leaving 10 bases between them. The CDR3 runs 9 residues. The CDR3 DNA follows: TGCAGCGCTCCCCCCGGGCAGTACGTC. It is translated as CSAPPGQYV.

The chain is built from TRBV19 and TRBJ2-1; maybe TRBD1 (8 bases). V was shortened by 3 bases and J by 2 bases, with 23 bases between the two germline ends. This CDR3 is built from 19 residues. The V gene's germline CDR1 is LNHDA and CDR2 SQIVND (reference sequence). The CDR3 here is CASSILRANRGGTYNEQFF. CDR3 in DNA: TGTGCCAGTAGTATTCTTCGGGCAAACAGGGGGGGAACCTACAATGAGCAGTTCTTC.

This clone was found many times. The V call is TRBV6-1, the J call TRBJ2-2; 11 nucleotides line up with TRBD2. CDR1 is MNHNS and CDR2 is SASEGT in the germline V gene. Trimming at V came to 1 base and at J to 6 bases, leaving 1 base not matched to a gene. The CDR3 is 15 residues long. As DNA, the CDR3 is TGTGCCAGCAGTGAAGTAGCGGGAGGGCCCGGGGAGCTGTTTTTT. Its protein is CASSEVAGGPGELFF.